This T cell receptor beta chain was captured by sequencing in a study of cytomegalovirus exposure and HLA in healthy donors. This clone was seen a handful of times. Its specificity is not known. Study-wide results and limits: Exclusion applied to some V segments, including TRBV6-2 and TRBV6-3, as they were indistinguishable. Researchers catalogued some 160 TCR beta chains as cytomegalovirus-associated. Later, an analysis found that common viral pathogens appeared to be linked with several of the most significant clusters. In a later analysis, most CMV-associated TCR beta chains appeared HLA-restricted.

CDR1 SGHDT and CDR2 YYEEEE come from the germline V gene. The CDR3 has 17 residues. V lost 4 bases and J 1 base, leaving 15 bases between the germline ends. The PCR used 60 Vbeta and 13 Jbeta primers. Assay: immunoSEQ multiplex PCR; the TCRdb copy retains only in-frame clones and omits some. Here the sample spans about 120,000 clones, roughly three fifths being singletons. The receptor was isolated from a man in his forties in good health and CMV-seropositive. V gene TRBV5-6 combines with J gene TRBJ2-6, with TRBD1 as a possible D gene (6 bases). Sequencing input: PBMCs. Here the CDR3 reads CASSAAPGESGANVLTF. Written as DNA, the CDR3 is TGTGCCAGCAGCGCAGCCCCAGGGGAATCTGGGGCCAACGTCCTGACTTTC.